This T cell receptor (beta chain) is from a study of CD8 T cells in ankylosing spondylitis. Regarding the study as a whole: There was reportedly significant enrichment of clones that were disease-linked in matched ankylosing spondylitis synovial fluid. Disease-linked clones proved CD8+ and comparatively uncommon in peripheral blood. Made up of under 10 highly homologous variants, a TCR beta motif appeared characteristic of ankylosing spondylitis blood.

This clonotype was counted many times. Its antigen is still unknown. TCRdb used MiXCR to reprocess the 5' RACE reads, holding one entry per CDR3 protein. The data contain about 250,000 distinct CDR3 sequences, roughly 8.2% of them seen just once; the ten biggest clones take up around 4.4%. The source of this sequence is a female donor with ankylosing spondylitis or in good health (not recorded which). The sequenced sample consisted of blood, either unsorted or a sorted T cell fraction (not recorded which).

The CDR3 reads CASSLESNTYEQYF. CDR3 nucleotides: TGCGCCAGCAGCTTGGAATCAAATACCTACGAGCAGTACTTC. V gene TRBV5-1 combines with J gene TRBJ2-7, with no clear D. With 0 bases removed from V and 2 bases from J, the gap between germline ends came to 9 bases. Germline loops: CDR1 SGHRS, CDR2 YFSETQ. This CDR3 contains 14 residues.